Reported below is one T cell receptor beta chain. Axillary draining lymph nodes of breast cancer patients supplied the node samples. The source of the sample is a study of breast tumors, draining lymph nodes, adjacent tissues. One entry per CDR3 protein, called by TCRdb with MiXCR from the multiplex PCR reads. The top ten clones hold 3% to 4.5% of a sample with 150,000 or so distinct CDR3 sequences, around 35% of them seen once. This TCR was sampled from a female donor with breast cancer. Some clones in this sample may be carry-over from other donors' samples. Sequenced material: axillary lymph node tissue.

In nucleotides, the CDR3 is TGTGCCATCAGTGAGTCTGGGGGTTTGCATGGCTACACCTTC. Its protein is CAISESGGLHGYTF. This chain uses TRBV10-3 with TRBJ1-2; D is possibly TRBD1 (5 bases). The CDR3 totals 14 residues. Trimming removed 0 bases at V and 6 bases at J, with 11 bases between. The V gene's germline CDR1 is ENHRY and CDR2 SYGVKD.